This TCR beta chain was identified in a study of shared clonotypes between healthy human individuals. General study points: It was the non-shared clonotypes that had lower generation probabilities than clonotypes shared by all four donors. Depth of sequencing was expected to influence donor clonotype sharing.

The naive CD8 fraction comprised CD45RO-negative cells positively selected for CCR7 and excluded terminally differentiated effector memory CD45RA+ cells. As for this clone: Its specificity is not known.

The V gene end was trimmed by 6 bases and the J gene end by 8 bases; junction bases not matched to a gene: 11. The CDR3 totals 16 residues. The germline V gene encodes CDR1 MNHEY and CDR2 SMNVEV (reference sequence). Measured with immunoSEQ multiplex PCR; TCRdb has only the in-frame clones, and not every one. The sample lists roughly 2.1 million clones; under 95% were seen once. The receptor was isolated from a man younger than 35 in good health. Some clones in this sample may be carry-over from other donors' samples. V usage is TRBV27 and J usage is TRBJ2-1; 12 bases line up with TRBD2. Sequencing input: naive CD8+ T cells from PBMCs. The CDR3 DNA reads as TGTGCCAGCAGAACGCGGGAGGCTAGCGGGAGGGATGAGCAGTTCTTC. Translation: CASRTREASGRDEQFF.